One and the same sample provided the 4 T cell receptor beta chains below, sequenced in a study of T cells after yellow fever vaccination. TCRdb re-called the 5' RACE reads with MiXCR, one entry per CDR3 protein. The repertoire holds hundreds of thousands of distinct CDR3 sequences, with about 13% as singletons. Sequencing used PBMCs, obtained on the day of the yellow fever booster vaccination. These receptors were taken from a man aged 25 to 40 who received the YFV17D yellow fever vaccine.

The V and J genes are TRBV20-1 and TRBJ2-7, with D possibly matching TRBD2 (6 bases). CDR1 is DFQATT, CDR2 SNEGSKA, per germline (reference sequence). The CDR3 covers 17 residues. The V end was cut by 4 bases, the J end by 3 bases, with 25 bases between. The CDR3 is CSANRLVHEHSNYEQYF. The CDR3 region has the DNA TGCAGTGCTAACAGACTAGTACACGAACACTCAAACTACGAGCAGTACTTC.

This clonotype occurred a few times. The chain uses TRBV10-3 and TRBJ2-1, with TRBD1 as a possible D gene (6 bases). Trimming pared 6 bases from V and 9 bases from J, leaving 12 bases between. The germline V gene encodes CDR1 ENHRY and CDR2 SYGVKD. The CDR3 totals 12 residues. The CDR3, as DNA: TGTGCCATCAGCGACAGGTACGGTGAGCAGTTCTTC. Translated: CAISDRYGEQFF.

This chain uses TRBV6-5 with TRBJ2-1, with D possibly being TRBD2 (7 bases). Trimming took off 0 bases at V and 0 bases at J, with 15 bases between the two ends. The length of the CDR3 is 18 residues. CDR1 and CDR2 from the germline V gene are MNHEY and SVGAGI. The CDR3 is CASSYSIRGALSYNEQFF. For the CDR3, the DNA is TGTGCCAGCAGTTACTCGATTCGGGGGGCCCTCTCCTACAATGAGCAGTTCTTC.

This rearrangement joins TRBV5-1 to TRBJ2-1; a weak D match, TRBD2 (5 bases). Germline V gene data show CDR1 as SGHRS and CDR2 as YFSETQ. The CDR3 is made up of 14 amino acids. The V gene lost 0 bases and the J gene lost 7 bases, with 11 bases spanning the gap. The CDR3 bases are TGCGCCAGCAGCTTGGGGACTGCCTCGAATGAGCAGTTCTTC. Its protein product is CASSLGTASNEQFF.